Below, 27 T cell receptor beta chains from the same sample are listed, as sequenced in a study of control samples from healthy donors and cancer patients. Here immunoSEQ multiplex PCR was the method, and the copy in TCRdb shows in-frame clones only, minus some. This sample has around 130,000 clones, with around nine tenths found just once. What was sequenced was blood. The source is a man aged 45 to 65 in good health.

The chain employs TRBV3-1 (or the pseudogene TRBV3-2) and TRBJ1-1, with a weak D call TRBD1 (6 bases). Trimming removed 4 bases at V and 3 bases at J, with 15 bases between. The CDR3 loop spans 15 amino acids. Looked up from germline, CDR1 is LGHDT and CDR2 is YNNKEL (reference sequence). The CDR3 region has the DNA TGTGCCAGCAGCCTACAGGGAGTGGGCGACACTGAAGCTTTCTTT. Translated: CASSLQGVGDTEAFF.

This sequence joins TRBV6-5 and TRBJ1-5; D is possibly TRBD1 (6 bases). Trimming shortened V by 5 bases and J by 4 bases, and 15 bases separated the two germline ends. This CDR3 is built from 15 residues. Germline assignment: CDR1 MNHEY and CDR2 SVGAGI. In DNA, the CDR3 is TGTGCCAGCAGTCCCGACAGGACCGCGAATCAGCCCCAGCATTTT. It specifies CASSPDRTANQPQHF.

This clone has just a few counts. The gene calls are TRBV19 and TRBJ2-3, with 8 nucleotides matching TRBD2. The J segment lost 5 bases and the V segment lost 5 bases, leaving 15 bases of the junction unmatched. Germline CDR1 and CDR2: LNHDA and SQIVND (reference sequence). This CDR3 is built from 17 residues. The CDR3 DNA reads TGTGCCAGTAGTTCCACCGGGACTAGAACGTTACTAGATACGCAGTATTTT. Its translation: CASSSTGTRTLLDTQYF.

This chain connects TRBV5-1 to TRBJ2-3, with 11 bases fitting TRBD2. V lost 4 bases, J lost 6 bases, and 10 bases stayed unmatched. The CDR3 contains 16 residues. CDR1 SGHRS and CDR2 YFSETQ come from the germline V gene. The CDR3 here is CASSTGTSGQADTQYF. DNA for the CDR3: TGCGCCAGCAGCACTGGGACTAGCGGACAGGCGGATACGCAGTATTTT. Supplemented by reference TRBV5-1 and TRBJ2-3, the full variable domain reads KAGVTQTPRYLIKTRGQQVTLSCSPISGHRSVSWYQQTPGQGLQFLFEYFSETQRNKGNFPGRFSGRQFSNSRSEMNVSTLELGDSALYLCASSTGTSGQADTQYFGPGTRLTVL.

The chain links TRBV12-3 or TRBV12-4 to TRBJ2-7, with TRBD1 matching over 7 bases. Trimming removed 1 base from V and 9 bases from J; junction bases left unmatched: 3. The CDR3 consists of 12 residues. The CDR3 protein is CASSLDRGLQYF. DNA for the CDR3: TGTGCCAGCAGTTTAGACAGGGGTTTGCAGTACTTC.

This rearrangement joins TRBV30 to TRBJ1-1; D unclear. Germline V lookup: CDR1 GTSNPN, CDR2 SVGIG (reference sequence). V was trimmed by 5 bases and J by 1 base, leaving 14 bases between them. This CDR3 is built from 14 residues. CDR3: CAWSHGRPNTEAFF. CDR3 coding DNA: TGTGCCTGGTCGCATGGACGGCCGAACACTGAAGCTTTCTTT.

V and J are TRBV7-2 and TRBJ1-4; 10 bases are shared with TRBD1. V lost 5 bases, J lost 5 bases, and 5 bases stayed unmatched. This CDR3 is built from 15 residues. Per germline, CDR1 SGHTA and CDR2 FQGNSA. The CDR3: CASSPEDRGNEKLFF. The DNA for the CDR3 is TGTGCCAGCAGCCCTGAGGACAGGGGGAATGAAAAACTGTTTTTT.

The rearrangement joins TRBV6-4 to TRBJ2-2; no definite D call. Trimming pared 6 bases from V and 15 bases from J, leaving 26 bases between. The germline gives CDR1 MRHNA, CDR2 SNTAGT. The CDR3 has 15 residues. The DNA of the CDR3 is TGTGCCAGCAGCGAGCAAACCGGCTCCTCCGACTCGTTGTTTTTT. Its protein is CASSEQTGSSDSLFF.

This sequence joins TRBV19 and TRBJ2-7; possibly TRBD2 for D (5 bases). Germline-derived CDR1 and CDR2 are LNHDA and SQIVND (reference sequence). V lost 4 bases and J 5 bases, leaving 9 bases between the germline ends. CDR3 length: 12 amino acids. This chain's CDR3 is CASSTGINEQYF. The CDR3 region has the DNA TGTGCCAGTAGTACCGGGATTAACGAGCAGTACTTC.

The chain joins TRBV5-4 to TRBJ2-2; D ambiguous. Per the germline V gene, CDR1 is SGHNT and CDR2 is YYREEE (reference sequence). V gave up 1 base and J gave up 0 bases, with 10 bases separating them. The CDR3 spans 16 residues. CDR3 residues: CASSLRELANTGELFF. The CDR3 nucleotides read TGTGCCAGCAGCTTGCGTGAGCTGGCGAACACCGGGGAGCTGTTTTTT.

The genes are TRBV19 and TRBJ1-2; D is ambiguous. CDR1 is LNHDA and CDR2 is SQIVND in the germline V gene (reference sequence). This CDR3 has 11 residues. Between the trimmed V and J ends, which lost 7 bases and 8 bases, there was a span of 11 bases. The CDR3 DNA reads as TGTGCCAGTAAGAAGGAGGTGGGCTACACCTTC. It encodes CASKKEVGYTF.

The rearrangement uses TRBV6-1 and TRBJ1-5; D call uncertain. V lost 3 bases and J lost 0, with 9 bases in between. The CDR3 is 15 amino acids. CDR1 MNHNS and CDR2 SASEGT come from the germline V gene. This CDR3 reads CASSEREYSNQPQHF. CDR3 in DNA: TGTGCCAGCAGTGAGCGTGAGTATAGCAATCAGCCCCAGCATTTT.

This clone was found a few times. This chain connects TRBV6-5 to TRBJ1-2, with TRBD1 identical over 7 bases. The CDR3 extends over 14 amino acids. From germline, CDR1 is MNHEY and CDR2 SVGAGI. Trimming removed 7 bases from V and 1 base from J; junction bases left unmatched: 6. CDR3 in amino acids: CASKIRDSNYGYTF. DNA of the CDR3: TGTGCCAGCAAAATCCGGGACAGTAACTATGGCTACACCTTC.

The J gene is TRBJ1-5, the V gene TRBV2, with D uncertain. This CDR3 region has 14 residues. The ends were cut back, 4 bases at V and 7 bases at J, with 14 bases in the middle. Looked up from germline, CDR1 is SNHLY and CDR2 is FYNNEI. The CDR3 is CASSVIGGNQPQHF. CDR3 DNA: TGTGCCAGCAGTGTTATAGGCGGGAACCAGCCCCAGCATTTT.

The chain links TRBV2 to TRBJ1-5; D gene uncertain. CDR3 length: 13 residues. Germline CDR1 and CDR2: SNHLY and FYNNEI. This chain's CDR3 is CAGGVRGNQPQHF. CDR3 bases: TGTGCTGGCGGGGTACGCGGCAATCAGCCCCAGCATTTT.

The V and J genes are TRBV27 and TRBJ2-7; tentatively, D is TRBD1 (6 bases). This CDR3 has 15 residues. The germline V gene has CDR1 MNHEY and CDR2 SMNVEV (reference sequence). The V end was cut by 4 bases, the J end by 0 bases, with 13 bases between. CDR3 sequence: CASSYRALGSYEQYF. In DNA form, the CDR3 reads TGTGCCAGCAGTTACAGGGCTCTTGGCTCCTACGAGCAGTACTTC.

The chain is built from TRBV30 and TRBJ2-3; the D call may be TRBD1 or TRBD2 (5 bases each). The germline V gene has CDR1 GTSNPN and CDR2 SVGIG (reference sequence). The CDR3 is made up of 16 amino acids. With 2 bases removed from V and 1 base from J, the gap between germline ends came to 16 bases. This CDR3 reads CAWSYDGVRGTDTQYF. CDR3 DNA sequence: TGTGCCTGGAGTTACGACGGGGTCAGGGGCACAGATACGCAGTATTTT.

The chain uses TRBV2 and TRBJ2-7; no clear D gene. The CDR3 is 12 residues long. Trimming shortened V by 6 bases and J by 5 bases, and 11 bases separated the two germline ends. Germline V lookup: CDR1 SNHLY, CDR2 FYNNEI. This CDR3 reads CASSDDKNEQYF. The CDR3 DNA reads TGTGCCAGCAGCGACGACAAGAACGAGCAGTACTTC.

The chain couples TRBV9 to TRBJ2-6, with a possible D match to TRBD2 (7 bases). The V gene's germline CDR1 is SGDLS and CDR2 YYNGEE. V was shortened by 4 bases and J by 0 bases, with 17 bases between the two germline ends. The CDR3 spans 18 residues. CDR3 protein: CASSTRGGPLSGANVLTF. The CDR3 DNA follows: TGTGCCAGCAGCACTAGGGGGGGTCCGCTCTCTGGGGCCAACGTCCTGACTTTC.

DNA for the CDR3: TGTGCCAGCAGTGCGACAGGAGCGGTGTTCTACGAGCAGTACTTC. Translated, it gives CASSATGAVFYEQYF. The gene calls are TRBV27 and TRBJ2-7; a weak D match, TRBD1 (6 bases). The germline V gene has CDR1 MNHEY and CDR2 SMNVEV (reference sequence). The CDR3 sequence is 15 residues long. With 5 bases removed from V and 3 bases from J, the gap between germline ends came to 17 bases.

This clone was found once. The rearrangement joins TRBV6-6 to TRBJ1-6; D ambiguous. The CDR3 consists of 14 residues. CDR1 and CDR2 from the germline V gene are MNHNY and SVGAGI (reference sequence). The V and J ends lost 6 bases and 6 bases respectively, with 12 bases between them. CDR3 sequence reads: CASRAHSVNSPLHF. As DNA, the CDR3 is TGTGCCAGCAGAGCTCATTCTGTTAATTCACCCCTCCACTTT.

The chain recombines TRBV28 with TRBJ2-7; no reliable D call. V gave up 2 bases and J gave up 3 bases, with 11 bases separating them. The CDR3 spans 14 residues. Germline CDR1 is MDHEN and CDR2 is SYDVKM. The CDR3 nucleotides read TGTGCCAGCAGTTTAATCCCCCAGCGCTACGAGCAGTACTTC. As protein: CASSLIPQRYEQYF.

CDR3 coding DNA: TGTGCCAGCCAATACAGGGGGCGATCAGTGTATAGCAATCAGCCCCAGCATTTT. Translated: CASQYRGRSVYSNQPQHF. This chain connects TRBV7-3 to TRBJ1-5, with TRBD1 identical over 9 bases. Germline CDR1 reads SGHTA; CDR2 reads FQGTGA. V lost 8 bases and J lost 0; bases outside the gene matches: 14. The CDR3 is 18 residues long. Drawing the rest from reference TRBV7-3 and TRBJ1-5, the complete variable domain is GAGVSQTPSNKVTEKGKYVELRCDPISGHTALYWYRQSLGQGPEFLIYFQGTGAADDSGLPNDRFFAVRPEGSVSTLKIQRTERGDSAVYLCASQYRGRSVYSNQPQHFGDGTRLSIL.

The gene calls are TRBV6-4 and TRBJ1-2; D remains ambiguous. Germline V gives CDR1 MRHNA, CDR2 SNTAGT. V was pared by 3 bases and J by 4 bases, with 12 bases between. The CDR3 runs to 14 residues. CDR3 sequence: CASSERGYGYGYTF. CDR3 DNA: TGTGCCAGCAGTGAACGAGGGTATGGCTATGGCTACACCTTC.

The chain combines TRBV23-1 with TRBJ1-6, with D perhaps TRBD1 (6 bases). TRBV23-1 is recorded as an ORF, its role being uncertain. V gave up 4 bases and J gave up 4 bases, with 29 bases separating them. The CDR3 loop spans 21 amino acids. The CDR3 reads CASSLGGDGPRPELYNSPLHF. CDR3 coding DNA: TGCGCCAGCAGTCTCGGGGGCGACGGGCCCCGACCGGAGCTTTATAATTCACCCCTCCACTTT.

V and J are TRBV7-3 and TRBJ2-3; 9 nucleotides match TRBD1. Germline CDR1 is SGHTA and CDR2 is FQGTGA. The CDR3 contains 17 residues. V lost 5 bases to trimming and J lost 4 bases; unmatched junction nucleotides: 13. The CDR3 loop reads CASSPGTGLGVADTQYF. The CDR3 DNA is TGTGCCAGCAGCCCCGGGACAGGGCTTGGGGTCGCAGATACGCAGTATTTT.

This chain connects TRBV6-5 to TRBJ1-2, with 7 bases fitting TRBD1. This CDR3 is built from 11 residues. CDR1 is MNHEY and CDR2 is SVGAGI in the germline V gene. The junction had 5 bases not matched to a gene; V was cut back by 9 bases and J by 7 bases. CDR3 residues: CASRGGPGYTF. The CDR3, as DNA: TGTGCCAGTCGAGGGGGCCCTGGCTACACCTTC.